This T cell receptor (beta chain) was obtained from a study of blood T cell repertoires in COVID-19. Produced via immunoSEQ multiplex PCR; TCRdb's table is partial and in-frame only. The table has about 94,000 clones, around nine tenths seen once; the top ten hold 4.5% to 6%. Trimming stripped 3 bases from V and 5 bases from J, with 15 bases between. The CDR3 spans 15 residues. Germline-derived CDR1 and CDR2 are LNHDA and SQIVND (reference sequence). The rearrangement uses TRBV19 and TRBJ2-3; no definite D call. This receptor was obtained from a woman older than 75 with acute or convalescent COVID-19. Sequencing used peripheral blood. The CDR3 DNA follows: TGTGCCAGTAGTATGATGTCGAGAATAGTAGATACGCAGTATTTT. Its translation: CASSMMSRIVDTQYF.